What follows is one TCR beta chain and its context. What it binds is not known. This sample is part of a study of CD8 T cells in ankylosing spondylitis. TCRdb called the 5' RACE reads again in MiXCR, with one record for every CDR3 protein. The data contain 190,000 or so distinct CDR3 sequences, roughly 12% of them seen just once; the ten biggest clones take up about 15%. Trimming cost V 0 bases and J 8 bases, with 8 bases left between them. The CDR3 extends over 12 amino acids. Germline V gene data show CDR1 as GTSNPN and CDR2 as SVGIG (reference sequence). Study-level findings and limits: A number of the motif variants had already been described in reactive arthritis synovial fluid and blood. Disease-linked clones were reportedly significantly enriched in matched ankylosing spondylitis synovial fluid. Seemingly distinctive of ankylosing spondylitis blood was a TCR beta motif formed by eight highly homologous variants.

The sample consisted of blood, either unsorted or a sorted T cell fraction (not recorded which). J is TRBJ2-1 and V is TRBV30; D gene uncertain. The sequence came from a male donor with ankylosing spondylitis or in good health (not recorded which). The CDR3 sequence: CAWSVGGHEQFF. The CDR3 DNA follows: TGTGCCTGGAGTGTTGGCGGCCATGAGCAGTTCTTC.